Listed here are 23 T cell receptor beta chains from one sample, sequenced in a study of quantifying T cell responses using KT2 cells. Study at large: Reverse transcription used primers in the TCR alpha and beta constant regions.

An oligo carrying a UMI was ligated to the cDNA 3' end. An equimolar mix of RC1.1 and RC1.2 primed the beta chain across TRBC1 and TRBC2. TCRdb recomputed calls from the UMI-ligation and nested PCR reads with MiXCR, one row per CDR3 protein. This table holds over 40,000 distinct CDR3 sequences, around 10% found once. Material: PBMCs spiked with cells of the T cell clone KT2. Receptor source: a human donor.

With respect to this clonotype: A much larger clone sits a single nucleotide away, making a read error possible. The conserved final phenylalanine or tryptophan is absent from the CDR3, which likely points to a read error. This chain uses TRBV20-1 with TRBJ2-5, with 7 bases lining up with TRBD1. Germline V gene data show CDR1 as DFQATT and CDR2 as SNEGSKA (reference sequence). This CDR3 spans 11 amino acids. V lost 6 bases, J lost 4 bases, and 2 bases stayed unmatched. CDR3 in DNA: TGCAGTGCGAGACAGGGAGAGACCCAGTACCTC. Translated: CSARQGETQYL.

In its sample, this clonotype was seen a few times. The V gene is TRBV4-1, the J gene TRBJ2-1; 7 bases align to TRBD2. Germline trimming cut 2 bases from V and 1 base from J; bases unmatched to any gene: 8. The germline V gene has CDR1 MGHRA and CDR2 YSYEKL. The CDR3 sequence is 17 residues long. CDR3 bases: TGCGCCAGCAGCCAAATCCGGACGGGAGGTTCCTACAATGAGCAGTTCTTC. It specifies CASSQIRTGGSYNEQFF.

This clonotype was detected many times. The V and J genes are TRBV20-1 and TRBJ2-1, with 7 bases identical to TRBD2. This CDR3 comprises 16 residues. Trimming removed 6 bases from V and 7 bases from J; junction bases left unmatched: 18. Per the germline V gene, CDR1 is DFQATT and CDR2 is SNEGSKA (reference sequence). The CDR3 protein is CSANNLAATIGNEQFF. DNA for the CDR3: TGCAGTGCGAATAACCTAGCGGCAACCATCGGGAATGAGCAGTTCTTC.

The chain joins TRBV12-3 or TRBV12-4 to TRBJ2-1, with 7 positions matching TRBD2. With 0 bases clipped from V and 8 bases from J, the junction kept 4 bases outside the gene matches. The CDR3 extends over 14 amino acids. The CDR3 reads CASSLAGGPYEQFF. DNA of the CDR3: TGTGCCAGCAGTTTAGCGGGAGGGCCGTATGAGCAGTTCTTC.

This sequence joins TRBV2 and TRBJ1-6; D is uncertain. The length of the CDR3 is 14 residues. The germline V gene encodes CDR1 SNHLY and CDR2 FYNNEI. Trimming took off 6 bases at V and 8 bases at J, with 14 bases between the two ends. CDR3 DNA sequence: TGTGCCAGCAGCCGAAACCCTACAGATTCACCCCTCCACTTT. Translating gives CASSRNPTDSPLHF.

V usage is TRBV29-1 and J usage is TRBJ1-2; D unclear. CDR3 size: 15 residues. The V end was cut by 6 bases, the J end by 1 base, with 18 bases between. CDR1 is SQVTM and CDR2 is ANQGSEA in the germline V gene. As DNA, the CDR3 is TGCAGCGTATTCACCCCAGAGAACTATAACTATGGCTACACCTTC. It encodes CSVFTPENYNYGYTF. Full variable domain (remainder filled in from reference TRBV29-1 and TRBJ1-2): SAVISQKPSRDICQRGTSLTIQCQVDSQVTMMFWYRQQPGQSLTLIATANQGSEATYESGFVIDKFPISRPNLTFSTLTVSNMSPEDSSIYLCSVFTPENYNYGYTFGSGTRLTVV.

The CDR3 DNA sequence: TGTGCCAGCAGTGGGACACTACTCGGGGTAGATGGCTACACCTTC. It encodes CASSGTLLGVDGYTF. J is TRBJ1-2 and V is TRBV12-3 or TRBV12-4; TRBD1 is a possible D gene (6 bases). V shed 5 bases and J shed 6 bases, with 19 bases lying between them. The CDR3 contains 15 residues.

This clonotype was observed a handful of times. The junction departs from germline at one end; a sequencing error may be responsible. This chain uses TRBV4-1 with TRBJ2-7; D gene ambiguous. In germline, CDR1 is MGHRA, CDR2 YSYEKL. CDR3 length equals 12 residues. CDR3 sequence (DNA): TGCGCCAGCAGCCAAGAAATAACGGATTCCGGTTTC. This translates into CASSQEITDSGF.

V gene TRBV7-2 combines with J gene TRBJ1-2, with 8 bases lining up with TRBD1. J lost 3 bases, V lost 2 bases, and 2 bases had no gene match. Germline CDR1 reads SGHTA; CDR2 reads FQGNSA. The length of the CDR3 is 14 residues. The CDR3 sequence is CASSLQGADYGYTF. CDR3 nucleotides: TGTGCCAGCAGCTTACAGGGGGCAGACTATGGCTACACCTTC.

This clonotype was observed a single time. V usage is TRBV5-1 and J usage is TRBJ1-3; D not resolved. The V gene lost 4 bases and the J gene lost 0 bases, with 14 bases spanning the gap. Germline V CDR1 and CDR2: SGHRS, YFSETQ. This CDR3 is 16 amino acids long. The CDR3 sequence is CASSPSSVSSGNTIYF. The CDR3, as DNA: TGCGCCAGCAGCCCATCCTCCGTAAGCTCTGGAAACACCATATATTTT.

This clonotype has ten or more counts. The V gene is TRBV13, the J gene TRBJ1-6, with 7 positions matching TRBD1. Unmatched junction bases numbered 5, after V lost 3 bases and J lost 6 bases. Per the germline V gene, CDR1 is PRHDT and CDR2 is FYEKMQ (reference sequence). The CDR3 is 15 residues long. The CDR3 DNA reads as TGTGCCAGCAGCTTCGGCCAGGGGGTTAATTCACCCCTCCACTTT. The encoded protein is CASSFGQGVNSPLHF.

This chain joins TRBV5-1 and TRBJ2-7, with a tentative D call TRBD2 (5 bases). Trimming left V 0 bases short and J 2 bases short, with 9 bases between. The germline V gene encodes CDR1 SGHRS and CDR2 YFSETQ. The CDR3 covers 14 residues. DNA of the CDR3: TGCGCCAGCAGCTTGGGACACGGGACCTACGAGCAGTACTTC. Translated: CASSLGHGTYEQYF. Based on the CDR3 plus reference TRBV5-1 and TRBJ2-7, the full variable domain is KAGVTQTPRYLIKTRGQQVTLSCSPISGHRSVSWYQQTPGQGLQFLFEYFSETQRNKGNFPGRFSGRQFSNSRSEMNVSTLELGDSALYLCASSLGHGTYEQYFGPGTRLTVT.

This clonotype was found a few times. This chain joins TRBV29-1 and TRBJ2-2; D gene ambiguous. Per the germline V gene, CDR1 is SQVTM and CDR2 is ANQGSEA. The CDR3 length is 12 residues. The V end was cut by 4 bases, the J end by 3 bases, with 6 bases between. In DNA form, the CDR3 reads TGCAGCGTTGTTGTCTACACCGGGGAGCTGTTTTTT. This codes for CSVVVYTGELFF.

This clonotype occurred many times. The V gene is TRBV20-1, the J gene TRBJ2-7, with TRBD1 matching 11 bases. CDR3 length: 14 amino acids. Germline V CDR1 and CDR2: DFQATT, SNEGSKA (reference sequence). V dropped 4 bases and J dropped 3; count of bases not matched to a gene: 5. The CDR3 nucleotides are TGCAGTGCTACGGGGGGACAGGGGGTCTACGAGCAGTACTTC. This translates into CSATGGQGVYEQYF.

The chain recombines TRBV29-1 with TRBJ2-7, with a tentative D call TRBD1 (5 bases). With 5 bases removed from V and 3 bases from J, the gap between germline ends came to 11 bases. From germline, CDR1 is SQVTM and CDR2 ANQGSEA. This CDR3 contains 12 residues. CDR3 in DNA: TGCAGCGTTACCCAGGGAATCTACGAGCAGTACTTC. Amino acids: CSVTQGIYEQYF.

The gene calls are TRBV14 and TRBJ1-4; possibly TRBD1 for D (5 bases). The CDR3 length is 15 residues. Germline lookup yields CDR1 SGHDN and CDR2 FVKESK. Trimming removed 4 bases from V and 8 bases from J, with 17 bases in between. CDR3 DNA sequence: TGTGCCAGCAGCCGGAAAGCAGGGTCGGGAGAAAAACTGTTTTTT. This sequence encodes CASSRKAGSGEKLFF. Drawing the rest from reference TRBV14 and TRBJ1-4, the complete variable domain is EAGVTQFPSHSVIEKGQTVTLRCDPISGHDNLYWYRRVMGKEIKFLLHFVKESKQDESGMPNNRFLAERTGGTYSTLKVQPAELEDSGVYFCASSRKAGSGEKLFFGSGTQLSVL.

The CDR3: CAWSVPGGGGAGNEQFF. In DNA, the CDR3 is TGTGCCTGGAGTGTACCGGGCGGCGGGGGGGCTGGTAATGAGCAGTTCTTC. This rearrangement joins TRBV30 to TRBJ2-1, with TRBD2 matching over 9 bases. The germline CDR1 and CDR2 sequences are GTSNPN and SVGIG (reference sequence). The ends lost 0 bases at V and 7 bases at J; junction bases unmatched: 13. The CDR3 covers 17 residues.

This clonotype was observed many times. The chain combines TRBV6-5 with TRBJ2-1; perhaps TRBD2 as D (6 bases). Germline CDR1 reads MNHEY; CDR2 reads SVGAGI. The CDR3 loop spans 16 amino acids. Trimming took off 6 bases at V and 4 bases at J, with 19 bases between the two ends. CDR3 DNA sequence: TGTGCCAGCAGCCGTCCCATTGGGGGGTTTTACAATGAGCAGTTCTTC. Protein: CASSRPIGGFYNEQFF.

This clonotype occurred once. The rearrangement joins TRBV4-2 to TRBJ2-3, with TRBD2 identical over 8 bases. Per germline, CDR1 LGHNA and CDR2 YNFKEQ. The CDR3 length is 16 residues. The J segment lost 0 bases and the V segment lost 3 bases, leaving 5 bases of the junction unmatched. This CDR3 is CASSHIAGKSTDTQYF. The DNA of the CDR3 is TGTGCCAGCAGCCATATAGCGGGGAAAAGCACAGATACGCAGTATTTT.

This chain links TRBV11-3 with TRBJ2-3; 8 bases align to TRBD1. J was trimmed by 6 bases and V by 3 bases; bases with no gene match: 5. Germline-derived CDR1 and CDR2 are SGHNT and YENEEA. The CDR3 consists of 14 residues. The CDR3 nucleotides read TGTGCCAGCAGCTTCCAGGGGGCAAGTGATACGCAGTATTTT. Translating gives CASSFQGASDTQYF.

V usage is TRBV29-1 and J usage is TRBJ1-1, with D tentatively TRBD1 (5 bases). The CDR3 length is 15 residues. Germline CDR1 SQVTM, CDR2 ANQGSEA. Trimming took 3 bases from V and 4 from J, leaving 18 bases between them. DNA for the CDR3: TGCAGCGTTGAGCTTGCCGGGACCGGAGGCACTGAAGCTTTCTTT. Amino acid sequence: CSVELAGTGGTEAFF.

The CDR3 loop reads CASSPQGLAVDTQYF. The CDR3 DNA follows: TGCGCCAGCAGTCCCCAGGGGCTAGCGGTCGATACGCAGTATTTT. The chain uses TRBV23-1 and TRBJ2-3, with a tentative D call TRBD2 (7 bases). TRBV23-1 is marked as an open reading frame, function uncertain. The germline V and J ends were trimmed by 4 bases and 6 bases, with 17 bases remaining between them. This CDR3 is 15 amino acids long.

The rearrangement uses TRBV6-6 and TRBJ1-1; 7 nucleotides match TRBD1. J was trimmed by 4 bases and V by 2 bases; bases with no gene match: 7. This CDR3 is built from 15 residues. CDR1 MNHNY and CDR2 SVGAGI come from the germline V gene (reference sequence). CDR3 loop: CASSYTLAGGTEAFF. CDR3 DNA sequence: TGTGCCAGCAGTTACACCCTGGCAGGGGGCACTGAAGCTTTCTTT.